This T cell receptor (beta chain) came from a study of shared clonotypes between healthy human individuals. The method was immunoSEQ multiplex PCR; TCRdb's version includes in-frame clones alone and lacks a portion of them. This sample has 2 million or so clones, with approximately 95% found just once. After removal of 0 bases from V and 4 bases from J, the junction contained 11 bases not matched to a gene. CDR1 and CDR2 (germline): SGDLS, YYNGEE. The CDR3 is made up of 17 amino acids. The study, taken as a whole, reports: Generally, estimated richness proved larger in naive subsets than it did in memory subsets.

As to this clone: The antigen remains undetermined.

The sequencing input was naive CD4+ T cells sorted from blood. The subset is: CD45RA+ positively selected. The receptor was isolated from a man in his late teens or twenties in good health. The chain has TRBV9 and TRBJ1-2, with 8 bases identical to TRBD1. The CDR3 loop is CASSVGLRGPAPYGYTF. CDR3 DNA: TGTGCCAGCAGCGTAGGGCTCAGGGGGCCAGCCCCCTATGGCTACACCTTC.